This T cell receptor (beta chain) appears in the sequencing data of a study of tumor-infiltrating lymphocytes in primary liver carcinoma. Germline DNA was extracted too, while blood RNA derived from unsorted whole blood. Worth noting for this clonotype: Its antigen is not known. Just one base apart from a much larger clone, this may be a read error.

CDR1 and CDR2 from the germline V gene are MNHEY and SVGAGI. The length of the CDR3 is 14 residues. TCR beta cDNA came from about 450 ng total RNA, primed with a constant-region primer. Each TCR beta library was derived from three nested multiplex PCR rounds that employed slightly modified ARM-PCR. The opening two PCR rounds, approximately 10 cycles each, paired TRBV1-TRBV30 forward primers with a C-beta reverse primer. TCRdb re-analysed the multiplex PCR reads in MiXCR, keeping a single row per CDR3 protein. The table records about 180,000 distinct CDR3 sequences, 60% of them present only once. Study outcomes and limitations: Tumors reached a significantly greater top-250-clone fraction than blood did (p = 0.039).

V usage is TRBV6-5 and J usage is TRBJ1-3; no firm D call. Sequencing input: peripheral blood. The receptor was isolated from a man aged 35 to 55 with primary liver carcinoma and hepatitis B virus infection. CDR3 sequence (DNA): TGTGCCAGCAGCCCAGGATACTCTGGAGACACCATATATTTT. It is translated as CASSPGYSGDTIYF.